This is a list of T cell receptor beta chains from one sample in a study of cytomegalovirus exposure and HLA in healthy donors. Clones were sequenced by immunoSEQ multiplex PCR, and TCRdb holds only the in-frame ones, with some missing. In the table there are about 130,000 clones, about 77% of which are singletons. Sequenced material: PBMCs. These receptors were collected from a man in his forties or fifties in good health and CMV-seronegative. Both conserved end residues are part of each CDR3. The order of the fields is D gene, J gene, V gene, clone size, CDR3 protein, CDR3 DNA. The D gene is left open where the match is weak. The size of a clone is reported for some rows only, either as once, few or many, or as a class for expanded clones.

-	TRBJ2-6	TRBV6-6	-	CASSYYMSGANVLTF	TGTGCCAGCAGTTACTACATGTCCGGGGCCAACGTCCTGACTTTC
-	TRBJ2-5	TRBV19	-	CASSGRGGVETQYF	TGTGCCAGTAGTGGCCGGGGAGGAGTAGAGACCCAGTACTTC
TRBD1	TRBJ1-4	TRBV9	-	CASSVAGQENEKLFF	TGTGCCAGCAGCGTAGCGGGACAGGAAAATGAAAAACTGTTTTTT
-	TRBJ2-7	TRBV5-1	-	CASSLAGAYLSYEQYF	TGCGCCAGCAGCTTGGCCGGAGCGTATCTATCCTACGAGCAGTACTTC
TRBD1	TRBJ1-3	TRBV7-9	few	CASSRDRASGNTIYF	TGTGCCAGCAGTCGTGACAGGGCCTCTGGAAACACCATATATTTT
-	TRBJ2-2	TRBV7-2	few	CASSLVPGGGIGELFF	TGTGCCAGCAGCTTAGTGCCAGGGGGAGGTATCGGGGAGCTGTTTTTT
TRBD2	TRBJ2-3	TRBV6-6	-	CASSTWASGSADTQYF	TGTGCCAGCAGTACGTGGGCTAGCGGGAGTGCAGATACGCAGTATTTT
TRBD2	TRBJ2-7	TRBV27	-	CASGLAGGLAGGEQYF	TGTGCCAGCGGATTGGCCGGCGGGCTAGCGGGTGGGGAGCAGTACTTC
TRBD2	TRBJ2-5	TRBV6-4	-	CAGRTSREGPQETQYF	TGTGCCGGACGGACCTCGCGGGAGGGCCCCCAAGAGACCCAGTACTTC
-	TRBJ2-3	TRBV6-1	-	CASSGQGSTDTQYF	TGTGCCAGCAGTGGGCAGGGTAGCACAGATACGCAGTATTTT
-	TRBJ1-4	TRBV7-2	-	CASSLRGSNEKLFF	TGTGCCAGCAGCTTACGAGGGAGTAATGAAAAACTGTTTTTT
TRBD1	TRBJ2-2	TRBV5-1	-	CASATGGGIGELFF	TGCGCCAGCGCGACAGGGGGTGGTATCGGGGAGCTGTTTTTT
TRBD2	TRBJ2-1	TRBV2	-	CASSASGTINEQFF	TGTGCCAGCAGCGCGTCCGGGACTATCAATGAGCAGTTCTTC
TRBD2	TRBJ2-3	TRBV7-2	-	CASSLDVSGSLLDTQYF	TGTGCCAGCAGCTTAGACGTTAGCGGGAGCCTCCTGGATACGCAGTATTTT
-	TRBJ1-4	TRBV28	-	CASWNGQFNEKLFF	TGTGCCAGCTGGAATGGACAGTTTAATGAAAAACTGTTTTTT
TRBD2	TRBJ2-1	TRBV19	once	CASSSRLARNEQFF	TGTGCCAGTAGTTCCAGACTAGCGCGCAATGAGCAGTTCTTC
-	TRBJ1-5	TRBV27	-	CASSFTFAGNQPQHF	TGTGCCAGCAGTTTTACTTTCGCGGGCAATCAGCCCCAGCATTTT
TRBD2	TRBJ2-1	TRBV7-9	-	CASSIRLGGSSYNEQFF	TGTGCCAGCAGCATAAGACTGGGAGGGAGCTCCTACAATGAGCAGTTCTTC
TRBD2	TRBJ2-1	TRBV7-3	-	CASSLGLAGGRNEQFF	TGTGCCAGCAGCTTAGGACTAGCGGGAGGGAGAAATGAGCAGTTCTTC
TRBD1	TRBJ1-1	TRBV6-5	-	CASSYAQGQGTEAFF	TGTGCCAGCAGTTACGCCCAGGGACAGGGTACTGAAGCTTTCTTT
-	TRBJ1-4	TRBV5-1	-	CASSLVGREGEKLFF	TGCGCCAGCAGCTTGGTAGGCAGGGAGGGGGAAAAACTGTTTTTT
TRBD2	TRBJ2-7	TRBV9	-	CASSVALTAGEQYF	TGTGCCAGCAGCGTAGCTCTGACAGCGGGAGAGCAGTACTTC
-	TRBJ1-5	TRBV10-3	-	CAISEGTNSNQPQHF	TGTGCCATCAGTGAAGGGACAAATAGCAATCAGCCCCAGCATTTT
-	TRBJ2-1	TRBV29-1	-	CSGNRVDNEQFF	TGCAGCGGAAACAGGGTCGACAATGAGCAGTTCTTC
-	TRBJ2-7	TRBV7-3	-	CASSLGGGISYEQYF	TGTGCCAGCAGCTTAGGGGGAGGCATCTCCTACGAGCAGTACTTC
-	TRBJ1-5	TRBV19	-	CASSIGKGQPQHF	TGTGCCAGTAGTATAGGTAAGGGGCAGCCCCAGCATTTT
-	TRBJ2-1	TRBV5-8	-	CASSFEGRTYNEQFF	TGTGCCAGCAGCTTTGAGGGTAGGACCTACAATGAGCAGTTCTTC
-	TRBJ1-1	TRBV28	once	CASSLGQGMNTEAFF	TGTGCCAGCAGTTTGGGTCAGGGGATGAACACTGAAGCTTTCTTT
-	TRBJ2-1	TRBV20-1	-	CSAADRLEQFF	TGCAGTGCTGCGGACAGACTTGAGCAGTTCTTC
-	TRBJ1-5	TRBV15	few	CATSRDPRGNQPQHF	TGTGCCACCAGCAGAGATCCCAGGGGCAATCAGCCCCAGCATTTT
TRBD2	TRBJ2-2	TRBV9	-	CASSVSVGTSVTGELFF	TGTGCCAGCAGCGTCTCGGTGGGGACTAGCGTCACCGGGGAGCTGTTTTTT
TRBD1	TRBJ1-2	TRBV27	-	CASSLRTGNGYTF	TGTGCCAGCAGTCTCAGGACAGGGAATGGCTACACCTTC